These 20 T cell receptor beta chains were all obtained from the same sample, sequenced in a study of blood T cell repertoires in COVID-19. Using immunoSEQ multiplex PCR, the repertoire was profiled, and TCRdb retains in-frame clones only, with some absent. The data hold about 24,000 clones, with 80% to 85% observed a single time. The sample taken for sequencing was peripheral blood. The source of these receptors is a human donor in a cohort sampled during active COVID-19.

The chain recombines TRBV19 with TRBJ2-2; the match to TRBD1 covers 8 bases. This CDR3 has 18 residues. CDR1 LNHDA and CDR2 SQIVND come from the germline V gene (reference sequence). Germline trimming cut 4 bases from V and 0 bases from J; bases unmatched to any gene: 10. The CDR3: CASSNQGANAANTGELFF. The CDR3 coding sequence is TGTGCCAGTAGTAACCAGGGGGCGAATGCCGCGAACACCGGGGAGCTGTTTTTT.

The V and J genes are TRBV11-2 and TRBJ2-2, with D perhaps TRBD2 (7 bases). The V and J ends lost 4 bases and 6 bases respectively, with 15 bases between them. Germline V gene data show CDR1 as SGHAT and CDR2 as FQNNGV. This CDR3 has 15 residues. The CDR3 here is CASSWRGRPSGELFF. The CDR3 DNA reads as TGTGCCAGCAGCTGGCGGGGGCGGCCGTCCGGGGAGCTGTTTTTT.

CDR3 in DNA: TGTGCCAGCAGTTCCGCGGGACTGTTCTATGGCTACACCTTC. Its protein is CASSSAGLFYGYTF. The chain has TRBV6-2 or TRBV6-3 and TRBJ1-2; tentative D call: TRBD1 (5 bases). V lost 4 bases and J 4 bases, leaving 13 bases between the germline ends. This CDR3 region has 14 residues. Per the germline V gene, CDR1 is MNHEY and CDR2 is SVGEGT.

V gene TRBV29-1 combines with J gene TRBJ2-1; TRBD1 agrees at 9 bases. The CDR3 is made up of 14 amino acids. Germline lookup yields CDR1 SQVTM and CDR2 ANQGSEA. Trimming removed 7 bases from V and 3 bases from J; junction bases left unmatched: 7. CDR3 coding DNA: TGCAGCGGTAGGGGACAGGGATACTACAATGAGCAGTTCTTC. Amino acid sequence: CSGRGQGYYNEQFF.

The chain combines TRBV9 with TRBJ2-2; D unresolved. The CDR3 is made up of 14 amino acids. Per the germline V gene, CDR1 is SGDLS and CDR2 is YYNGEE. The V end lost 1 base, the J end lost 5 bases, and 9 bases lay between the germline ends. In nucleotides, the CDR3 is TGTGCCAGCAGCGTAATCGCAGAAACCGGGGAGCTGTTTTTT. Its translation: CASSVIAETGELFF. The complete variable domain, with remaining parts taken from reference TRBV9 and TRBJ2-2, reads DSGVTQTPKHLITATGQRVTLRCSPRSGDLSVYWYQQSLDQGLQFLIQYYNGEERAKGNILERFSAQQFPDLHSELNLSSLELGDSALYFCASSVIAETGELFFGEGSRLTVL.

The chain carries TRBV12-5 and TRBJ1-1, with TRBD1 matching over 7 bases. The length of the CDR3 is 14 residues. V shed 1 base and J 1 base; nucleotides not matched to a gene: 0. Germline loops: CDR1 LGHNT, CDR2 FRNRAP. The CDR3 DNA follows: TGTGCTAGTGGTTTGGGACAGGGGAACACTGAAGCTTTCTTT. Protein product: CASGLGQGNTEAFF.

The chain joins TRBV2 to TRBJ2-1; D might be TRBD2 (5 bases). The CDR3 loop spans 14 amino acids. Per the germline V gene, CDR1 is SNHLY and CDR2 is FYNNEI. V gave up 7 bases and J gave up 10 bases, with 20 bases separating them. Written as DNA, the CDR3 is TGTGCCAGCATATGGAGCGGAGCCTCCGGGGAGCAGTTCTTC. This codes for CASIWSGASGEQFF.

This sequence joins TRBV7-7 and TRBJ2-1, with 8 bases fitting TRBD2. The CDR3 contains 15 residues. Germline CDR1 is SSHAT and CDR2 is FNYEAQ (reference sequence). The ends lost 5 bases at V and 0 bases at J; junction bases unmatched: 3. CDR3 in amino acids: CASSPGGASYNEQFF. The CDR3 DNA is TGTGCCAGCAGCCCGGGGGGGGCCTCCTACAATGAGCAGTTCTTC.

This clone was found a few times. The genes are TRBV7-2 and TRBJ2-7, with 11 bases lining up with TRBD2. From germline, CDR1 is SGHTA and CDR2 FQGNSA. The CDR3 loop spans 14 amino acids. The trim removed 5 bases at V and 2 bases at J, leaving 2 bases unmatched. As DNA, the CDR3 is TGTGCCAGCAGCCCGGGACTAGCGGCCTACGAGCAGTACTTC. It is translated as CASSPGLAAYEQYF.

This chain connects TRBV7-3 to TRBJ2-7; a possible D gene is TRBD1 (6 bases). Germline lookup yields CDR1 SGHTA and CDR2 FQGTGA. This CDR3 contains 15 residues. Between the trimmed V and J ends, which lost 5 bases and 0 bases, there was a span of 14 bases. CDR3 sequence: CASSVGQTASYEQYF. In DNA form, the CDR3 reads TGTGCCAGCAGCGTAGGACAGACCGCCTCCTACGAGCAGTACTTC. The whole variable domain, filled in from reference TRBV7-3 and TRBJ2-7, reads GAGVSQTPSNKVTEKGKYVELRCDPISGHTALYWYRQSLGQGPEFLIYFQGTGAADDSGLPNDRFFAVRPEGSVSTLKIQRTERGDSAVYLCASSVGQTASYEQYFGPGTRLTVT.

J is TRBJ2-5 and V is TRBV4-3; 9 nucleotides agree with TRBD2. V lost 1 base, J lost 5 bases, and 11 bases stayed unmatched. The CDR3 runs to 17 residues. Germline V CDR1 and CDR2: LGHNA, YSLEER. The CDR3 protein is CASSQAPLAGAGETQYF. CDR3 bases: TGCGCCAGCAGCCAAGCCCCACTAGCGGGCGCGGGGGAGACCCAGTACTTC.

Only a few counts were recorded for this clone. V usage is TRBV24-1 and J usage is TRBJ1-5; 8 bases agree with TRBD1. Germline loops: CDR1 KGHDR, CDR2 SFDVKD. V trimming: 9 bases; J trimming: 2 bases; junction bases outside the gene matches: 11. The CDR3 consists of 16 residues. CDR3 bases: TGTGCCACCTCCGGGACAGGTGATTTCGGCAATCAGCCCCAGCATTTT. Protein product: CATSGTGDFGNQPQHF.

The V call is TRBV9, the J call TRBJ2-1; a weak D match, TRBD2 (6 bases). V was trimmed by 3 bases and J by 4 bases, leaving 20 bases between them. The germline V gene has CDR1 SGDLS and CDR2 YYNGEE. The CDR3 runs 17 residues. Written as DNA, the CDR3 is TGTGCCAGCAGCGCAACGGGTCGGACTAAGGCTTACAATGAGCAGTTCTTC. Translating it yields CASSATGRTKAYNEQFF.

This clone was recorded once. The V and J genes are TRBV24-1 and TRBJ2-2; weak D call: TRBD2 (5 bases). This CDR3 is built from 15 residues. V was clipped by 5 bases and J by 0 bases, with 9 bases between them. Germline V gene data show CDR1 as KGHDR and CDR2 as SFDVKD. CDR3 in amino acids: CATSGGDTNTGELFF. CDR3 sequence (DNA): TGTGCCACCAGTGGGGGAGACACGAACACCGGGGAGCTGTTTTTT.

The chain couples TRBV7-3 to TRBJ2-2, with D possibly TRBD1 on 6 matching bases. V lost 3 bases, J lost 3 bases, and 17 bases lay in between. The germline V gene has CDR1 SGHTA and CDR2 FQGTGA. The CDR3 length is 17 residues. CDR3 region: CASSLTGTRTDTGELFF. CDR3 in DNA: TGTGCCAGCAGCTTGACCGGGACAAGGACGGACACCGGGGAGCTGTTTTTT.

CDR3 region: CASSLSGQPAGTGELFF. The CDR3 DNA reads as TGTGCCAGCAGCTTGTCGGGACAGCCCGCGGGCACCGGGGAGCTGTTTTTT. The chain has TRBV11-2 and TRBJ2-2; 7 nucleotides align to TRBD1. The CDR3 is 17 amino acids. Germline V gene lookup returns CDR1 SGHAT and CDR2 FQNNGV. With 3 bases clipped from V and 4 bases from J, the junction kept 11 bases outside the gene matches. Supplemented by reference TRBV11-2 and TRBJ2-2, the full variable domain reads EAGVAQSPRYKIIEKRQSVAFWCNPISGHATLYWYQQILGQGPKLLIQFQNNGVVDDSQLPKDRFSAERLKGVDSTLKIQPAKLEDSAVYLCASSLSGQPAGTGELFFGEGSRLTVL.

The gene calls are TRBV18 and TRBJ1-2; 7 bases map to TRBD1. V dropped 1 base and J dropped 10; count of bases not matched to a gene: 9. CDR3 length equals 14 residues. The germline V gene encodes CDR1 KGHSH and CDR2 LQKENI. CDR3 in DNA: TGTGCCAGCTCACCACGCGGGACAGCCTGGGACTACACCTTC. The encoded protein is CASSPRGTAWDYTF.

CDR3: CASSRAGGKESSNYGYTF. The CDR3 region has the DNA TGTGCCAGCAGCCGAGCGGGTGGCAAGGAATCTTCTAACTATGGCTACACCTTC. The chain has TRBV7-9 and TRBJ1-2; D remains ambiguous. The CDR3 is made up of 18 amino acids. Germline-derived CDR1 and CDR2 are SEHNR and FQNEAQ (reference sequence). V lost 5 bases and J lost 0, with 22 bases in between. The entire variable domain, with the rest obtained from reference TRBV7-9 and TRBJ1-2, is as follows: DTGVSQNPRHKITKRGQNVTFRCDPISEHNRLYWYRQTLGQGPEFLTYFQNEAQLEKSRLLSDRFSAERPKGSFSTLEIQRTEQGDSAMYLCASSRAGGKESSNYGYTFGSGTRLTVV.

The genes are TRBV5-1 and TRBJ1-2, with a possible D match to TRBD1 (5 bases). The CDR3 spans 13 residues. V shed 0 bases and J shed 4 bases, with 7 bases lying between them. In germline, CDR1 is SGHRS, CDR2 YFSETQ. The CDR3 DNA reads as TGCGCCAGCAGCTTGGCCGACAGCTATGGCTACACCTTC. This codes for CASSLADSYGYTF.

This rearrangement joins TRBV7-2 to TRBJ2-3; no clear D gene. V dropped 1 base and J dropped 0 bases, with 5 bases sitting between them. The CDR3 loop spans 14 amino acids. The germline gives CDR1 SGHTA, CDR2 FQGNSA. In DNA form, the CDR3 reads TGTGCCAGCAGCTTAGAGCCAAGCACAGATACGCAGTATTTT. Translation gives CASSLEPSTDTQYF.